The table lists the clone carrying this T cell receptor beta chain with many counts. A second PCR, run for roughly 7 to 12 cycles, used a sample-barcoded 5' primer plus a J-beta primer mix. Each CDR3 protein is one row after TCRdb ran MiXCR on the 5' RACE reads. The sample lists about 1.1 million distinct CDR3 sequences; 35% to 40% were seen once. This sample stems from a study of blood T cells in healthy people across ages. CDR1 is SQVTM and CDR2 is ANQGSEA in the germline V gene. V lost 5 bases to trimming and J lost 5 bases, with 6 bases between them. This CDR3 comprises 10 residues. The sequencing input was blood. The source is a man between 18 and 29 years old in good health. The rearrangement links TRBV29-1 to TRBJ1-2, with unresolved D. The CDR3 DNA is TGCAGCGTTCCGGAATATGGCTACACCTTC. Protein sequence: CSVPEYGYTF.